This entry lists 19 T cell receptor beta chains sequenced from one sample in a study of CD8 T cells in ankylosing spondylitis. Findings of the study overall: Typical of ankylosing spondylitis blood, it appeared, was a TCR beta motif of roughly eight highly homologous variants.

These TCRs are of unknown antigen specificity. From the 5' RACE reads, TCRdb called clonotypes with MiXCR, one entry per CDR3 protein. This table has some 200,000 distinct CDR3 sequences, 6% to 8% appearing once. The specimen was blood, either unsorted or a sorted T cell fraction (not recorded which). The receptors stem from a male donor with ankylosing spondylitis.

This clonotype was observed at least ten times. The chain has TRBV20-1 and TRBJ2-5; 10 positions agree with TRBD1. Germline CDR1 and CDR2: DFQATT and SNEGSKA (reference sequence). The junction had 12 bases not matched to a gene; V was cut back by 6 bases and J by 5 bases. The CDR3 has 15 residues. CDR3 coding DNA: TGCAGTGCGTACAACGGGGGGACAGGGGCGGAGACCCAGTACTTC. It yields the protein CSAYNGGTGAETQYF.

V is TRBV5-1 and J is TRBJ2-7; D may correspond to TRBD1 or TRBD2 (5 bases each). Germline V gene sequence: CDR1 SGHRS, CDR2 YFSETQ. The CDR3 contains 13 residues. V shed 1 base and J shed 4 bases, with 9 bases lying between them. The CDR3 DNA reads TGCGCCAGCAGCTTGAGAGGGGATTACGAGCAGTACTTC. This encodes CASSLRGDYEQYF.

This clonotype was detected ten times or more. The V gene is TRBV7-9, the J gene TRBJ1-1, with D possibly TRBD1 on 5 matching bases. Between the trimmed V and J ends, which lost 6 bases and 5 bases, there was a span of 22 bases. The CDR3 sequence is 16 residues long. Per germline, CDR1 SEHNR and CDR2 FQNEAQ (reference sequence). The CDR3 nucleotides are TGTGCCAGCAGGCCCGCCCTCAGGGCAGGGAGAACTGAAGCTTTCTTT. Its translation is CASRPALRAGRTEAFF.

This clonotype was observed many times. DNA of the CDR3: TGTGCCAGCAGCGGGGAGGTGACCCAGTACTTC. It translates to CASSGEVTQYF. The rearrangement uses TRBV7-2 and TRBJ2-5, with D possibly being TRBD2 (6 bases). Germline CDR1 is SGHTA and CDR2 is FQGNSA. The CDR3 extends over 11 amino acids. Trimming pared 5 bases from V and 7 bases from J, leaving 8 bases between.

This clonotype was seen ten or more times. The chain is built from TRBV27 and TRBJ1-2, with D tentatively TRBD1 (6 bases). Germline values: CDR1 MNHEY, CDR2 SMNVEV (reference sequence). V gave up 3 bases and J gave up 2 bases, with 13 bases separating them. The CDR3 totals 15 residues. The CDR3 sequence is CASSFLGGLNYGYTF. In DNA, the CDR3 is TGTGCCAGCAGTTTTCTTGGGGGGCTGAACTATGGCTACACCTTC.

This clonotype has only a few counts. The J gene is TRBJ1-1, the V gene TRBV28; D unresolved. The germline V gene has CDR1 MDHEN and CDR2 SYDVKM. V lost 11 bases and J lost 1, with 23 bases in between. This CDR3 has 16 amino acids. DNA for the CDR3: TGTGCCGTGCGAGCCTTGCCGGGAACTAAGAACACTGAAGCTTTCTTT. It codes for CAVRALPGTKNTEAFF.

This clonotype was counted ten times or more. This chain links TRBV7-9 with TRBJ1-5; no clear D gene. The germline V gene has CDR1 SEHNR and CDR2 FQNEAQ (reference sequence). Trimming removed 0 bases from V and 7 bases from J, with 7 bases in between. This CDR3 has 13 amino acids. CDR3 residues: CASSLAGSQPQHF. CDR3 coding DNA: TGTGCCAGCAGCTTAGCGGGGAGCCAGCCCCAGCATTTT.

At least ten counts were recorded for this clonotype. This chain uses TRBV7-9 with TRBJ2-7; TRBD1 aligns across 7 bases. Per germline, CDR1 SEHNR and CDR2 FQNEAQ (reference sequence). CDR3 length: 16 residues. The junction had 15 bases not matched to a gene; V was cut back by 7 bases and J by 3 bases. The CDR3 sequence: CASTQGRDSDYYEQYF. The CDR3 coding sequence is TGTGCCAGCACCCAAGGTCGGGACAGCGACTACTACGAGCAGTACTTC.

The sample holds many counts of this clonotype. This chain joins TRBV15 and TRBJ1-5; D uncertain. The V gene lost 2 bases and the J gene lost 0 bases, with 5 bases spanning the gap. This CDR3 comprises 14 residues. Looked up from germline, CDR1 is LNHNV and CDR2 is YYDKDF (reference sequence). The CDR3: CATSRTDSNQPQHF. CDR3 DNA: TGTGCCACCAGCAGAACAGATAGCAATCAGCCCCAGCATTTT.

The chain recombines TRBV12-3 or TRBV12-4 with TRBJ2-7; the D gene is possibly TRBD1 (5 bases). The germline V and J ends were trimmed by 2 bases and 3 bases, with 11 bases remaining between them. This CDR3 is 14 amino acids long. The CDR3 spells CASSLRAGIYEQYF. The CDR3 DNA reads TGTGCCAGCAGTTTAAGGGCAGGGATCTACGAGCAGTACTTC.

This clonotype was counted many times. CDR3 nucleotides: TGTGCCAGCAGTTCCGGGACGGCGGCCTACGAGCAGTACTTC. As protein: CASSSGTAAYEQYF. The chain has TRBV6-5 and TRBJ2-7; perhaps D is TRBD1 or TRBD2 (5 bases each). This CDR3 is 14 amino acids long. The V gene lost 4 bases and the J gene lost 2 bases, with 12 bases spanning the gap. Germline lookup yields CDR1 MNHEY and CDR2 SVGAGI.

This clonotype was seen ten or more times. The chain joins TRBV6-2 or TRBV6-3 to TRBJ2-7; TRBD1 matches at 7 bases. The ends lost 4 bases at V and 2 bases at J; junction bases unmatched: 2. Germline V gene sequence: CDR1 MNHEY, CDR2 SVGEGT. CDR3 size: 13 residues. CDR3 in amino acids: CASSWDSPYEQYF. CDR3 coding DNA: TGTGCCAGCAGTTGGGACAGCCCCTACGAGCAGTACTTC.

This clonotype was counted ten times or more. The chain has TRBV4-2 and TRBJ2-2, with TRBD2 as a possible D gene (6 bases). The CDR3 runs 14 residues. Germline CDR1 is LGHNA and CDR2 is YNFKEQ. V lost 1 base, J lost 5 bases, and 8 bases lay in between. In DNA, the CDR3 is TGTGCCAGCAGCCAAGTGCTAGCGACCGGGGAGCTGTTTTTT. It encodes CASSQVLATGELFF.

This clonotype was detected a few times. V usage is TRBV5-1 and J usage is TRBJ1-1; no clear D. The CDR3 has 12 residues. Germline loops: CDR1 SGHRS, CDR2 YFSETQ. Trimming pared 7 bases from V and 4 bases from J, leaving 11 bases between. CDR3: CASREGRTEAFF. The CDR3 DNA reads TGCGCCAGCCGGGAGGGTCGCACTGAAGCTTTCTTT.

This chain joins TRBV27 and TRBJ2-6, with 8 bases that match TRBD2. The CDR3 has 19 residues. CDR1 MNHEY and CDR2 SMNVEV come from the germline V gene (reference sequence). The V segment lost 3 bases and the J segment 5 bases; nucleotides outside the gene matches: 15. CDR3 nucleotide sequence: TGTGCCAGCAGTTTCCTCGCGGCTAGCGGGCCCCTTTGGGCCAACGTCCTGACTTTC. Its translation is CASSFLAASGPLWANVLTF.

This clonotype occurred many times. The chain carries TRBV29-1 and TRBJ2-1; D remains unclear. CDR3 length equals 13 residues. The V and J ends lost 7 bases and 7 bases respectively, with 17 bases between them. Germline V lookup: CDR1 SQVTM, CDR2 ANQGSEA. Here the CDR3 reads CSALESTSNEQFF. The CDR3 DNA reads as TGCAGCGCCCTCGAAAGTACCTCAAATGAGCAGTTCTTC.

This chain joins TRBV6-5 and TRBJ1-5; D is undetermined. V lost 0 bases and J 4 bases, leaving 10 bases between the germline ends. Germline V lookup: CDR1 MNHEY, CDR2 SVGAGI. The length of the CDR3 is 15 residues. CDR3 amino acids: CASSYSAGLNQPQHF. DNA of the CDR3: TGTGCCAGCAGTTACTCCGCGGGGTTGAATCAGCCCCAGCATTTT.

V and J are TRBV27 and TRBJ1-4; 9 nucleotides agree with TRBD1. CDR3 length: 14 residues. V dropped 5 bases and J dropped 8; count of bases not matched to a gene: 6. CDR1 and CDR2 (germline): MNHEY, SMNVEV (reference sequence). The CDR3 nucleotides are TGTGCCAGCAGTCCCGGGACAGGGCACGAAAAACTGTTTTTT. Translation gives CASSPGTGHEKLFF.

The CDR3 spells CATSRDRSGGYEQYF. CDR3 in DNA: TGTGCCACCAGCAGAGATCGGTCCGGGGGGTACGAGCAGTACTTC. The genes are TRBV15 and TRBJ2-7; 7 bases fit TRBD2. The V gene end was trimmed by 0 bases and the J gene end by 4 bases; junction bases not matched to a gene: 6. CDR1 is LNHNV and CDR2 is YYDKDF in the germline V gene (reference sequence). This CDR3 is 15 amino acids long. Supplemented by reference TRBV15 and TRBJ2-7, the full variable domain reads DAMVIQNPRYQVTQFGKPVTLSCSQTLNHNVMYWYQQKSSQAPKLLFHYYDKDFNNEADTPDNFQSRRPNTSFCFLDIRSPGLGDTAMYLCATSRDRSGGYEQYFGPGTRLTVT.